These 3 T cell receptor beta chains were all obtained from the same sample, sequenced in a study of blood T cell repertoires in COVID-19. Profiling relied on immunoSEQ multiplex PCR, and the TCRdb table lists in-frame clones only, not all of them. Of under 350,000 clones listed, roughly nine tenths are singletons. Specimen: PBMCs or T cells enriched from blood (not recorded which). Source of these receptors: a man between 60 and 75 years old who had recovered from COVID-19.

CDR3: CASSVTTQETQYF. CDR3 DNA: TGTGCCAGCAGCGTGACTACCCAAGAGACCCAGTACTTC. This chain links TRBV11-3 with TRBJ2-5; the D gene is possibly TRBD2 (5 bases). Per the germline V gene, CDR1 is SGHNT and CDR2 is YENEEA. Trimming stripped 5 bases from V and 1 base from J, with 8 bases between. CDR3 length: 13 amino acids.

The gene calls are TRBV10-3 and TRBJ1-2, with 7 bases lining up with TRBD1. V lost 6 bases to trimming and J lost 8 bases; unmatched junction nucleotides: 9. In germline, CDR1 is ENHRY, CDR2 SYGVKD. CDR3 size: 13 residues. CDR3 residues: CAISRQGSEGYTF. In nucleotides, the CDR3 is TGTGCCATCAGCCGACAGGGCTCGGAAGGCTACACCTTC.

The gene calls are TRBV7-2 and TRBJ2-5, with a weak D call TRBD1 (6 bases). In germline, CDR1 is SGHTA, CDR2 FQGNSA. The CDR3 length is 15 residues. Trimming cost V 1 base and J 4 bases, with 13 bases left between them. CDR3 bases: TGTGCCAGCAGCTTAGAGGGGGTAGGGCCAGAGACCCAGTACTTC. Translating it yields CASSLEGVGPETQYF.